The 24 T cell receptor beta chains presented below share a single source sample, sequenced in a study of shared clonotypes between healthy human individuals (dated by TCRdb to the early 2020s). Receptor amplification or capture employed the immunoSEQ multiplex PCR assay. In TCRdb, the immuneACCESS table is reduced to in-frame sequences with V and J assigned. These tables do not hold every clone; where another copy was compared, an unresolved V gene accounts for under half, and the others remain unexplained. The sample table records 470,000 or so clones; about 84% of these occur just once. About 12% of the sample is taken by the ten largest. The specimen was PBMCs. All receptors come from a woman between 35 and 50 years old in good health. Some clones in this sample may be carry-over from other donors' samples.

The chain recombines TRBV6-6 with TRBJ1-4, with D perhaps TRBD1 (6 bases). Trimming removed 0 bases from V and 7 bases from J, with 12 bases in between. Germline V lookup: CDR1 MNHNY, CDR2 SVGAGI (reference sequence). The CDR3 has 15 residues. As DNA, the CDR3 is TGTGCCAGCAGTTACTCCGGACAGCCATTTGAAAAACTGTTTTTT. Translation: CASSYSGQPFEKLFF.

In this sample, this clone turned up once. CDR3 bases: TGTGCCAGCAGCTCGGGACTAGCGGGAGGCTGGCAAGATACGCAGTATTTT. Its translation is CASSSGLAGGWQDTQYF. The chain combines TRBV5-4 with TRBJ2-3, with 15 bases fitting TRBD2. This CDR3 is built from 17 residues. The J segment lost 5 bases and the V segment lost 3 bases, leaving 7 bases of the junction unmatched. The germline V gene encodes CDR1 SGHNT and CDR2 YYREEE (reference sequence).

The chain couples TRBV28 to TRBJ2-5; D is possibly TRBD1 (7 bases). Germline V gene data show CDR1 as MDHEN and CDR2 as SYDVKM. This CDR3 comprises 16 residues. The V gene lost 2 bases and the J gene lost 1 base, with 14 bases spanning the gap. The chain's CDR3 is CASSLRQGGGQETQYF. CDR3 in DNA: TGTGCCAGCAGTTTACGGCAGGGGGGAGGCCAAGAGACCCAGTACTTC. Full variable domain (outside the CDR3, taken from reference TRBV28 and TRBJ2-5): DVKVTQSSRYLVKRTGEKVFLECVQDMDHENMFWYRQDPGLGLRLIYFSYDVKMKEKGDIPEGYSVSREKKERFSLILESASTNQTSMYLCASSLRQGGGQETQYFGPGTRLLVL.

The chain links TRBV19 to TRBJ2-2; 7 nucleotides match TRBD1. The CDR3 has 13 amino acids. Germline values: CDR1 LNHDA, CDR2 SQIVND (reference sequence). The V and J ends lost 5 bases and 5 bases, in that order; junction bases with no gene match: 2. The CDR3 protein is CASSEQGTGELFF. The DNA of the CDR3 is TGTGCCAGTAGTGAACAGGGGACCGGGGAGCTGTTTTTT.

The chain couples TRBV5-1 to TRBJ1-2; 11 nucleotides align to TRBD1. The germline V gene has CDR1 SGHRS and CDR2 YFSETQ. The ends lost 0 bases at V and 8 bases at J; junction bases unmatched: 6. The CDR3 has 15 amino acids. The DNA for the CDR3 is TGCGCCAGCAGCTTGGACGGACAGGGGGCGCGGGGCTACACCTTC. Translating gives CASSLDGQGARGYTF.

The V gene is TRBV28, the J gene TRBJ1-1, with D unclear. The germline V and J ends were trimmed by 7 bases and 0 bases, with 0 bases remaining between them. Per the germline V gene, CDR1 is MDHEN and CDR2 is SYDVKM. The CDR3 length is 10 residues. CDR3 protein: CASMNTEAFF. In DNA form, the CDR3 reads TGTGCCAGCATGAACACTGAAGCTTTCTTT.

The chain has TRBV7-3 and TRBJ1-1, with 7 bases fitting TRBD1. Germline CDR1 is SGHTA and CDR2 is FQGTGA. Germline trimming cut 2 bases from V and 0 bases from J; bases unmatched to any gene: 0. The CDR3 extends over 14 amino acids. The DNA for the CDR3 is TGTGCCAGCAGCTTAGGGACAGTGAACACTGAAGCTTTCTTT. This gives the protein CASSLGTVNTEAFF.

The genes are TRBV7-9 and TRBJ2-1; possibly TRBD2 for D (5 bases). CDR1 SEHNR and CDR2 FQNEAQ come from the germline V gene (reference sequence). V shed 5 bases and J shed 7 bases, with 6 bases lying between them. The CDR3 spans 11 residues. The CDR3 DNA reads TGTGCCAGCAGCACTAGTAATGAGCAGTTCTTC. Translated, it gives CASSTSNEQFF.

This chain uses TRBV5-5 with TRBJ2-7; possibly TRBD1 or TRBD2 for D (5 bases each). This CDR3 has 13 residues. Germline loops: CDR1 SGHKS, CDR2 YYEKEE (reference sequence). V lost 4 bases, J lost 0 bases, and 8 bases lay in between. In DNA form, the CDR3 reads TGTGCCAGCAGCAGAGGGGACTCCTACGAGCAGTACTTC. It yields the protein CASSRGDSYEQYF.

The chain recombines TRBV11-2 with TRBJ2-3, with 10 bases aligning to TRBD2. The length of the CDR3 is 15 residues. With V trimmed by 3 bases and J by 2 bases, 2 bases remained unmatched. Germline values: CDR1 SGHAT, CDR2 FQNNGV. CDR3 in DNA: TGTGCCAGCAGCTTCAGCGGGAGGGACACAGATACGCAGTATTTT. Its translation: CASSFSGRDTDTQYF.

The chain links TRBV7-8 to TRBJ2-3; the match to TRBD2 covers 7 bases. The CDR3 loop spans 14 amino acids. The germline V gene encodes CDR1 SGHVS and CDR2 FQNEAQ. Trimming cost V 5 bases and J 6 bases; bases outside gene matches: 8. The CDR3 protein is CASSPGLVSDTQYF. Written as DNA, the CDR3 is TGTGCCAGCAGCCCTGGACTAGTTTCGGATACGCAGTATTTT. Variable domain in full (rest from reference TRBV7-8 and TRBJ2-3): GAGVSQSPRYKVAKRGQDVALRCDPISGHVSLFWYQQALGQGPEFLTYFQNEAQLDKSGLPSDRFFAERPEGSVSTLKIQRTQQEDSAVYLCASSPGLVSDTQYFGPGTRLTVL.

Remarks on this clone: This likely stems from a read error, as it lies one base from a far larger clone. V usage is TRBV6-1 and J usage is TRBJ2-5, with D possibly being TRBD2 (5 bases). The CDR3 is 14 amino acids. The germline gives CDR1 MNHNS, CDR2 SASEGT. The DNA for the CDR3 is TGTGCCACCCGGGAATGGGGTGCCCAGAACGAGCAGCACTTC. This codes for CATREWGAQNEQHF.

The gene calls are TRBV5-1 and TRBJ2-5; D may be TRBD2 (6 bases). CDR1 is SGHRS and CDR2 is YFSETQ in the germline V gene. The CDR3 consists of 15 residues. Trimming removed 4 bases at V and 1 base at J, with 14 bases between. The chain's CDR3 is CASSPSGSLQETQYF. In DNA, the CDR3 is TGCGCCAGCAGCCCCTCCGGGAGCCTCCAAGAGACCCAGTACTTC.

As regards this clone: The junction shows a germline mismatch at one end, possibly a read error. The V call is TRBV7-7, the J call TRBJ2-3; 7 bases fit TRBD1. Germline V gene sequence: CDR1 SSHAT, CDR2 FNYEAQ (reference sequence). The CDR3 spans 13 residues. In DNA form, the CDR3 reads TGTGCTAGCAGCTGGGACAGAACAGATACGCAGTATTTT. Translation: CASSWDRTDTQYF.

The chain carries TRBV19 and TRBJ1-1, with D perhaps matching TRBD1 (5 bases). Germline loops: CDR1 LNHDA, CDR2 SQIVND (reference sequence). The CDR3 has 14 residues. V dropped 1 base and J dropped 0 bases, with 6 bases sitting between them. The CDR3 nucleotides are TGTGCCAGTAGTATAGGACAGTTGAACACTGAAGCTTTCTTT. Translation gives CASSIGQLNTEAFF.

The V and J genes are TRBV4-2 and TRBJ2-5; D is undetermined. Trimming took off 0 bases at V and 3 bases at J, with 11 bases between the two ends. The CDR3 length is 15 residues. Germline V lookup: CDR1 LGHNA, CDR2 YNFKEQ. CDR3 in amino acids: CASSQDQAWKETQYF. In DNA, the CDR3 is TGTGCCAGCAGCCAAGATCAGGCCTGGAAAGAGACCCAGTACTTC.

This clone is a singleton in its sample. A far larger clone is just one base off, so this is likely a read error. The chain carries TRBV28 and TRBJ1-2; D unclear. CDR1 is MDHEN, CDR2 SYDVKM, per germline. The CDR3 length is 12 residues. This CDR3 is CASGTAYYDYTF. The DNA for the CDR3 is TGTGCCAGCGGAACAGCTTACTATGACTACACCTTC.

The J gene is TRBJ1-2, the V gene TRBV28; no definite D call. The CDR3 is made up of 16 amino acids. Between the trimmed V and J ends, which lost 6 bases and 10 bases, there was a span of 27 bases. In germline, CDR1 is MDHEN, CDR2 SYDVKM. The CDR3 is CASSPFKTSTSSDYTF. DNA of the CDR3: TGTGCCAGCAGCCCTTTCAAAACGTCGACCTCTTCAGACTACACCTTC.

This chain connects TRBV6-1 to TRBJ1-2, with TRBD1 identical over 11 bases. The V gene's germline CDR1 is MNHNS and CDR2 SASEGT. CDR3 length: 18 amino acids. J gave up 1 base and V 2 bases, and 9 bases lay outside the gene matches. CDR3 in DNA: TGTGCCAGCAGTGAATTCTCACCCGGGACAGGGGGTAACTATGGCTACACCTTC. It yields the protein CASSEFSPGTGGNYGYTF.

There are a few counts of this clone. This chain joins TRBV5-4 and TRBJ2-7; 8 nucleotides align to TRBD2. CDR1 is SGHNT and CDR2 is YYREEE in the germline V gene (reference sequence). The CDR3 totals 15 residues. The V and J ends lost 4 bases and 3 bases, in that order; junction bases with no gene match: 9. The CDR3 bases are TGTGCCAGCAGCCCCCCCGGGACTAGGAGCTACGAGCAGTACTTC. This gives the protein CASSPPGTRSYEQYF.

The chain has TRBV5-1 and TRBJ2-1, with D possibly matching TRBD1 (6 bases). The germline V gene has CDR1 SGHRS and CDR2 YFSETQ. CDR3 size: 16 residues. V was trimmed by 2 bases and J by 0 bases, leaving 12 bases between them. CDR3 loop: CASSFGGEGSYNEQFF. CDR3 in DNA: TGCGCCAGCAGCTTTGGGGGCGAGGGCTCCTACAATGAGCAGTTCTTC.

As to this clone: A far larger clone is one nucleotide away, so this likely arose from a read error. V gene TRBV6-1 combines with J gene TRBJ2-7; 9 bases match TRBD1. Per the germline V gene, CDR1 is MNHNS and CDR2 is SASEGT. With 11 bases clipped from V and 2 bases from J, the junction kept 13 bases outside the gene matches. This CDR3 comprises 15 residues. DNA of the CDR3: TGTGCCGCGCACCTCCGGGACAGGGAAACCTACGAGCAGTACTTC. Translating gives CAAHLRDRETYEQYF.

The table lists this clone with many counts. Other DNA variants within this sample encode the same CDR3. V is TRBV28 and J is TRBJ2-7, with a possible D match to TRBD2 (6 bases). With 6 bases removed from V and 3 bases from J, the gap between germline ends came to 18 bases. The CDR3 contains 15 residues. Germline values: CDR1 MDHEN, CDR2 SYDVKM. The CDR3 sequence: CASRPSSDRGYEQYF. DNA for the CDR3: TGTGCCAGCAGGCCATCTAGCGATAGGGGCTACGAGCAGTACTTC. The full variable domain, in which reference TRBV28 and TRBJ2-7 provide the parts outside the CDR3, is DVKVTQSSRYLVKRTGEKVFLECVQDMDHENMFWYRQDPGLGLRLIYFSYDVKMKEKGDIPEGYSVSREKKERFSLILESASTNQTSMYLCASRPSSDRGYEQYFGPGTRLTVT.

On this clone: A far more abundant clone sits one base away, making this likely a read error. This chain uses TRBV30 with TRBJ1-1; weak D call: TRBD1 (6 bases). Germline loops: CDR1 GTSNPN, CDR2 SVGIG (reference sequence). Trimming left V 0 bases short and J 11 bases short, with 10 bases between. The CDR3 is made up of 11 amino acids. CDR3 residues: CAWSVHRVAFF. The DNA for the CDR3 is TGTGCCTGGAGTGTACACAGGGTCGCTTTCTTT.